Below are 26 T cell receptor beta chains sequenced from a single sample in a study of cytomegalovirus exposure and HLA in healthy donors (dated by TCRdb to about 2017). To prepare the library, the immunoSEQ multiplex PCR assay was applied. For the multiplex PCR, a mixture combining 60 forward primers for TCR Vbeta segments and 13 reverse primers for TCR Jbeta segments was used. The clones in this table, taken by TCRdb from immuneACCESS, are in-frame only. Not every clone is retained; where verified, under half of the shortfall comes from an unresolved V gene, and the cause of the rest is unknown. The sample records 140,000 to 150,000 clones, about three fifths of which are singletons. Jointly, the top ten make up around 1.9% of the sample. Sequences were obtained from PBMCs. All receptors come from a male donor in good health and CMV-seronegative.

This clone was detected once. This chain connects TRBV18 to TRBJ1-4, with 9 bases fitting TRBD1. This CDR3 has 15 residues. The J segment lost 6 bases and the V segment lost 4 bases, leaving 6 bases of the junction unmatched. Germline CDR1 reads KGHSH; CDR2 reads LQKENI. CDR3 nucleotides: TGTGCCAGCTCACTGGGGACAGGGACTGATGAAAAACTGTTTTTT. Protein sequence: CASSLGTGTDEKLFF.

This rearrangement joins TRBV7-3 to TRBJ2-2; tentatively, D is TRBD2 (6 bases). Germline lookup yields CDR1 SGHTA and CDR2 FQGTGA. V was clipped by 1 base and J by 0 bases, with 12 bases between them. The CDR3 extends over 17 amino acids. For the CDR3, the DNA is TGTGCCAGCAGCTTAATGTCCGGGGGAGCGAACACCGGGGAGCTGTTTTTT. This codes for CASSLMSGGANTGELFF.

This clone has just a few counts. V is TRBV5-1 and J is TRBJ2-5; perhaps TRBD2 as D (5 bases). The V end lost 4 bases, the J end lost 5 bases, and 21 bases lay between the germline ends. The CDR3 loop spans 16 amino acids. Germline CDR1 is SGHRS and CDR2 is YFSETQ. The CDR3 loop is CASSLETGYPGETQYF. CDR3 bases: TGCGCCAGCAGCCTGGAGACGGGGTACCCTGGGGAGACCCAGTACTTC.

The chain recombines TRBV5-4 with TRBJ1-1; TRBD1 agrees at 7 bases. Germline V CDR1 and CDR2: SGHNT, YYREEE (reference sequence). The V and J ends lost 1 base and 5 bases, in that order; junction bases with no gene match: 5. The CDR3 covers 14 residues. The CDR3: CASSLRQGGTEAFF. The CDR3 DNA reads as TGTGCCAGCAGCTTGAGACAGGGAGGAACTGAAGCTTTCTTT.

This chain connects TRBV15 to TRBJ2-7; D may be TRBD1 (6 bases). The CDR3 has 14 amino acids. Trimming removed 0 bases from V and 2 bases from J, with 8 bases in between. CDR1 and CDR2 from the germline V gene are LNHNV and YYDKDF (reference sequence). For the CDR3, the DNA is TGTGCCACCAGCAGAGACTGGACAGCCTACGAGCAGTACTTC. Translating gives CATSRDWTAYEQYF.

A word on this clone: The junction does not match germline at one end; this may be a read error. This chain joins TRBV18 and TRBJ1-2, with D hard to call. The CDR3 is 16 amino acids. Germline V gene data show CDR1 as KGHSH and CDR2 as LQKENI. CDR3 amino acids: CASSPPSTARVRGYPF. CDR3 nucleotides: TGTGCCAGCTCACCACCGAGCACGGCACGGGTCAGAGGCTACCCCTTC. The full variable domain, completed using reference TRBV18 and TRBJ1-2, is NAGVMQNPRHLVRRRGQEARLRCSPMKGHSHVYWYRQLPEEGLKFMVYLQKENIIDESGMPKERFSAEFPKEGPSILRIQQVVRGDSAAYFCASSPPSTARVRGYPFGSGTRLTVV.

This clone has just a few counts. This rearrangement joins TRBV5-4 to TRBJ2-7; D is unresolved. Germline CDR1 and CDR2: SGHNT and YYREEE (reference sequence). The CDR3 runs 12 residues. Trimming removed 1 base at V and 6 bases at J, with 8 bases between. CDR3 DNA sequence: TGTGCCAGCAGCTTGTATCCGTCCGAGCAGTACTTC. The encoded protein is CASSLYPSEQYF. Combining the CDR3 with reference TRBV5-4 and TRBJ2-7 gives the whole variable domain ETGVTQSPTHLIKTRGQQVTLRCSSQSGHNTVSWYQQALGQGPQFIFQYYREEENGRGNFPPRFSGLQFPNYSSELNVNALELDDSALYLCASSLYPSEQYFGPGTRLTVT.

The V gene is TRBV19, the J gene TRBJ1-6; D ambiguous. CDR3 length: 16 amino acids. Germline CDR1 is LNHDA and CDR2 is SQIVND (reference sequence). Trimming removed 3 bases at V and 9 bases at J, with 18 bases between. CDR3 DNA: TGTGCCAGTAGTATTGGAGGAGGGATTGGAGGTTCACCCCTCCACTTT. Translation: CASSIGGGIGGSPLHF.

This clone was seen more than once but under ten times. J is TRBJ2-2 and V is TRBV7-2, with a possible D match to TRBD1 (5 bases). V was trimmed by 4 bases and J by 6 bases, leaving 15 bases between them. The CDR3 is 15 amino acids. The germline gives CDR1 SGHTA, CDR2 FQGNSA. CDR3 protein: CASSYTKGFPGELFF. In DNA, the CDR3 is TGTGCCAGCAGCTACACAAAGGGGTTTCCCGGGGAGCTGTTTTTT. Combining the CDR3 with reference TRBV7-2 and TRBJ2-2 gives the whole variable domain GAGVSQSPSNKVTEKGKDVELRCDPISGHTALYWYRQSLGQGLEFLIYFQGNSAPDKSGLPSDRFSAERTGGSVSTLTIQRTQQEDSAVYLCASSYTKGFPGELFFGEGSRLTVL.

The gene calls are TRBV4-1 and TRBJ1-2; TRBD1 is a possible D gene (5 bases). The length of the CDR3 is 17 residues. Deletions cut 5 bases from V and 3 bases from J, with 22 bases between. Germline assignment: CDR1 MGHRA and CDR2 YSYEKL. CDR3 coding DNA: TGCGCCAGCAGCGCGAGAATCCCCTTACCGGGGGACTATGGCTACACCTTC. Amino acids: CASSARIPLPGDYGYTF.

This chain joins TRBV4-1 and TRBJ2-5, with D possibly matching TRBD2 (6 bases). Between the trimmed V and J ends, which lost 1 base and 1 base, there was a span of 13 bases. The CDR3 has 16 residues. Germline V CDR1 and CDR2: MGHRA, YSYEKL. CDR3 coding DNA: TGCGCCAGCAGCCAAGGTCTGGGGGGAGCCCAAGAGACCCAGTACTTC. Protein product: CASSQGLGGAQETQYF.

The chain employs TRBV28 and TRBJ2-7; D perhaps matches TRBD2 (5 bases). This CDR3 contains 16 residues. V shed 6 bases and J shed 4 bases, with 22 bases lying between them. In germline, CDR1 is MDHEN, CDR2 SYDVKM. Here the CDR3 DNA reads TGTGCCAGCAGGAGGCTGAGCCCTAGCTCCAGATACGAGCAGTACTTC. It codes for CASRRLSPSSRYEQYF.

The chain joins TRBV27 to TRBJ2-4; 8 nucleotides agree with TRBD2. In germline, CDR1 is MNHEY, CDR2 SMNVEV (reference sequence). V trimming: 4 bases; J trimming: 9 bases; junction bases outside the gene matches: 17. The CDR3 extends over 17 amino acids. For the CDR3, the DNA is TGTGCCAGCAGTTATCAAGGAGGGCGGGGGGACCCTAGCATTCAGTACTTC. The encoded protein is CASSYQGGRGDPSIQYF.

V is TRBV9 and J is TRBJ2-2; weak D call: TRBD2 (5 bases). CDR3 size: 18 residues. Trimming took off 4 bases at V and 3 bases at J, with 22 bases between the two ends. CDR1 is SGDLS, CDR2 YYNGEE, per germline. The CDR3 region is CASSTPRDTRFYTGELFF. CDR3 sequence (DNA): TGTGCCAGCAGCACACCCCGGGATACTAGATTTTACACCGGGGAGCTGTTTTTT.

A word on this clone: Other DNA sequences in the sample encode the same CDR3. This rearrangement joins TRBV11-2 to TRBJ1-1; D not resolved. Looked up from germline, CDR1 is SGHAT and CDR2 is FQNNGV. CDR3 length equals 13 residues. Trimming stripped 0 bases from V and 5 bases from J, with 7 bases between. This CDR3 is CASSLDRGTEAFF. The CDR3 DNA is TGTGCCAGCAGCTTAGATCGGGGAACTGAAGCTTTCTTT.

The chain employs TRBV19 and TRBJ1-2; a possible D gene is TRBD1 (5 bases). CDR3 length: 12 residues. Trimming left V 8 bases short and J 8 bases short, with 15 bases between. CDR1 and CDR2 (germline): LNHDA, SQIVND (reference sequence). The CDR3 region is CASRTGDWGYTF. DNA for the CDR3: TGTGCCAGTCGCACGGGGGATTGGGGCTACACCTTC.

The V gene is TRBV7-8, the J gene TRBJ1-5; D gene uncertain. V lost 1 base and J 4 bases, leaving 5 bases between the germline ends. The CDR3 is 13 residues long. The germline V gene encodes CDR1 SGHVS and CDR2 FQNEAQ. The CDR3 protein is CASSLDRNQPQHF. DNA for the CDR3: TGTGCCAGCAGCTTAGACCGGAATCAGCCCCAGCATTTT. Drawing the rest from reference TRBV7-8 and TRBJ1-5, the complete variable domain is GAGVSQSPRYKVAKRGQDVALRCDPISGHVSLFWYQQALGQGPEFLTYFQNEAQLDKSGLPSDRFFAERPEGSVSTLKIQRTQQEDSAVYLCASSLDRNQPQHFGDGTRLSIL.

This clone was seen more than once but under ten times. The chain has TRBV5-4 and TRBJ1-4; no reliable D call. The CDR3 sequence is 15 residues long. The V and J ends lost 5 bases and 4 bases respectively, with 15 bases between them. Germline V gene lookup returns CDR1 SGHNT and CDR2 YYREEE (reference sequence). This chain's CDR3 is CASSRGGGLNEKLFF. DNA for the CDR3: TGTGCCAGCAGTCGAGGAGGAGGGCTTAATGAAAAACTGTTTTTT.

The table lists this clone with a count of one. The chain joins TRBV30 to TRBJ2-7; 7 bases map to TRBD2. This CDR3 is 15 amino acids long. Unmatched junction bases numbered 9, after V lost 2 bases and J lost 2 bases. Per germline, CDR1 GTSNPN and CDR2 SVGIG (reference sequence). CDR3 nucleotide sequence: TGTGCCTGGAGTAGGGGAGGGACGTCAGCCTACGAGCAGTACTTC. The encoded protein is CAWSRGGTSAYEQYF.

The rearrangement uses TRBV29-1 and TRBJ2-5; tentative D call: TRBD2 (5 bases). Matching the DNA end better, TRBJ2-7 makes the J call doubtful. From germline, CDR1 is SQVTM and CDR2 ANQGSEA. CDR3 length equals 14 residues. The CDR3 DNA reads TGCAGCGTTGAACGGGGAGACGGGCCCTACGAGCAGTACTTC. Protein sequence: CSVERGDGPYEQYF.

The chain combines TRBV6-1 with TRBJ2-3, with 14 bases lining up with TRBD2. This CDR3 region has 18 residues. Germline V lookup: CDR1 MNHNS, CDR2 SASEGT. V lost 2 bases, J lost 4 bases, and 8 bases stayed unmatched. DNA of the CDR3: TGTGCCAGCAGTGAAACCGGGGGGACTAGCGGGGGAGCAGATACGCAGTATTTT. It specifies CASSETGGTSGGADTQYF.

The rearrangement joins TRBV7-9 to TRBJ2-2; D possibly corresponds to TRBD2 (6 bases). Germline CDR1 SEHNR, CDR2 FQNEAQ (reference sequence). Trimming took off 7 bases at V and 5 bases at J, with 20 bases between the two ends. The CDR3 length is 16 residues. As DNA, the CDR3 is TGTGCCAGCACCCCTTCCCCGCGGGGACGGACCGGGGAGCTGTTTTTT. Protein sequence: CASTPSPRGRTGELFF.

V gene TRBV18 combines with J gene TRBJ2-7; the D gene is possibly TRBD1 (5 bases). This CDR3 region has 15 residues. V was trimmed by 2 bases and J by 4 bases, leaving 15 bases between them. Looked up from germline, CDR1 is KGHSH and CDR2 is LQKENI. The DNA for the CDR3 is TGTGCCAGCTCACCAAGTCAGGGTTCGTTGTACGAGCAGTACTTC. It translates to CASSPSQGSLYEQYF. Variable domain in full (rest from reference TRBV18 and TRBJ2-7): NAGVMQNPRHLVRRRGQEARLRCSPMKGHSHVYWYRQLPEEGLKFMVYLQKENIIDESGMPKERFSAEFPKEGPSILRIQQVVRGDSAAYFCASSPSQGSLYEQYFGPGTRLTVT.

This clone was recorded a few times. The chain couples TRBV9 to TRBJ2-1; TRBD2 aligns across 12 bases. There are 18 residues in the CDR3. Germline V gives CDR1 SGDLS, CDR2 YYNGEE. J gave up 4 bases and V 1 base, and 9 bases lay outside the gene matches. The CDR3 region has the DNA TGTGCCAGCAGCGTAAGGGGGCTAGCGGGGGGGGTTTACAATGAGCAGTTCTTC. This sequence encodes CASSVRGLAGGVYNEQFF.

The rearrangement links TRBV7-8 to TRBJ1-5; 9 positions agree with TRBD1. V was clipped by 4 bases and J by 2 bases; unmatched bases: 6. The CDR3 loop spans 16 amino acids. Germline V gene data show CDR1 as SGHVS and CDR2 as FQNEAQ. CDR3 sequence (DNA): TGTGCCAGCAGCTCATGGACAGGGGTTGGCAATCAGCCCCAGCATTTT. Translation gives CASSSWTGVGNQPQHF.

The genes are TRBV10-3 and TRBJ1-6; perhaps TRBD1 as D (5 bases). The CDR3 consists of 13 residues. V lost 6 bases, J lost 6 bases, and 9 bases lay in between. CDR1 and CDR2 from the germline V gene are ENHRY and SYGVKD. The CDR3 reads CAISQGGNSPLHF. The DNA for the CDR3 is TGTGCCATCAGCCAGGGTGGTAATTCACCCCTCCACTTT.